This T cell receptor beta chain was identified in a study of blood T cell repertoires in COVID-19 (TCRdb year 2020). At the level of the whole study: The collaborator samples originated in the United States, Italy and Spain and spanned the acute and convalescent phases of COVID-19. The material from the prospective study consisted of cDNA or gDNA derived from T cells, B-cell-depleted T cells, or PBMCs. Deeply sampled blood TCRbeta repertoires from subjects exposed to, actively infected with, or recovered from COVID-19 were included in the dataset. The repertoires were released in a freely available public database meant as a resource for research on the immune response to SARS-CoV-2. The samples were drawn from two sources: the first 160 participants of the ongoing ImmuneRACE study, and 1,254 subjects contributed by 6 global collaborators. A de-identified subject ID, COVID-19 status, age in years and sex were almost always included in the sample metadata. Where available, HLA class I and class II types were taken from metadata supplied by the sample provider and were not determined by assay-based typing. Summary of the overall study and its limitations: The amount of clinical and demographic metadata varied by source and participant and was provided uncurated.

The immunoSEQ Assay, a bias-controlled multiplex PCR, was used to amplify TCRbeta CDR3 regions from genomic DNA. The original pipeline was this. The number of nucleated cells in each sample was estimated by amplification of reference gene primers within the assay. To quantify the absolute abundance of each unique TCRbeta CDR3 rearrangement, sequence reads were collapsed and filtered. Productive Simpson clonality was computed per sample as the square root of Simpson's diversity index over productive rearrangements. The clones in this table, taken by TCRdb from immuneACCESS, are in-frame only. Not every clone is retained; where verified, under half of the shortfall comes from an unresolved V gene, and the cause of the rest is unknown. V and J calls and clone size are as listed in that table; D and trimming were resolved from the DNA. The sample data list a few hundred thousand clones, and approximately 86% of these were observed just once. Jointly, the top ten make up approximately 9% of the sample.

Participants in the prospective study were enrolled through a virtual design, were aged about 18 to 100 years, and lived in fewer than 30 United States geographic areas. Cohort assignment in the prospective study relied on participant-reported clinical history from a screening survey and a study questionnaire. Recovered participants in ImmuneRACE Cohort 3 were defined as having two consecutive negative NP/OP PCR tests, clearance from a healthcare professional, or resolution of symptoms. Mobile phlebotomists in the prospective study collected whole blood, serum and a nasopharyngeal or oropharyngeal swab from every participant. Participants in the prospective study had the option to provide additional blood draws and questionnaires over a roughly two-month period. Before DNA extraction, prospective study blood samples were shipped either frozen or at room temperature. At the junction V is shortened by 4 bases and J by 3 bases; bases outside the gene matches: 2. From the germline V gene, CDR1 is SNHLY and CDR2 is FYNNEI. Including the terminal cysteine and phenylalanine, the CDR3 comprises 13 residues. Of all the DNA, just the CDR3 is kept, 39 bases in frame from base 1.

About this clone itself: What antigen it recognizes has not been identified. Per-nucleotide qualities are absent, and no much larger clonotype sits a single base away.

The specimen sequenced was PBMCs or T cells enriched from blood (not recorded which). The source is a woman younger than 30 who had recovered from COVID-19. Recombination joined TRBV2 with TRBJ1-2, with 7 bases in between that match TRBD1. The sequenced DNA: TGTGCCAGCAGTGGGGACAGTGACTATGGCTACACCTTC. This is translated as CASSGDSDYGYTF.